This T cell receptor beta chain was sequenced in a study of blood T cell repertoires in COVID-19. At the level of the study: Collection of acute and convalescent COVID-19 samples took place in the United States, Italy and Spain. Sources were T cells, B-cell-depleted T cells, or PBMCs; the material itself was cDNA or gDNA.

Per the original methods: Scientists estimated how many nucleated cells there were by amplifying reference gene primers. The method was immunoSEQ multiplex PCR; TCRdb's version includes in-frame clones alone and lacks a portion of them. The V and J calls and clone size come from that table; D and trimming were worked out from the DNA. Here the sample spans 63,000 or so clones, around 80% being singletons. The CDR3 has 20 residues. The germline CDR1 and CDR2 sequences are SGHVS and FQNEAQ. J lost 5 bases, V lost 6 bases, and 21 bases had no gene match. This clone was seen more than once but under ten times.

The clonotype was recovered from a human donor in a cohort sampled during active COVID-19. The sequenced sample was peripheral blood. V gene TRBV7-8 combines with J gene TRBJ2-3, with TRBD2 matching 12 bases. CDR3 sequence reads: CASSPRRFRTSGEGGDTQYF. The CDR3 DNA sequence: TGTGCCAGCAGTCCACGCCGCTTTAGGACTAGCGGGGAGGGGGGAGATACGCAGTATTTT.